This TCR beta chain was identified during a study of T cell responses to AZD1222 COVID-19 vaccine. Trimming stripped 4 bases from V and 6 bases from J, with 7 bases between. Looked up from germline, CDR1 is SGHNT and CDR2 is YYREEE (reference sequence). The CDR3 has 11 residues. Only in-frame clones appear in the TCRdb table, and some are missing; sequencing was by immunoSEQ multiplex PCR. Counted here are roughly 70,000 clones, 80% to 90% occurring once; the ten biggest clones make up under 3%. This clone was counted only a few times. V is TRBV5-4 and J is TRBJ1-1; no definite D call. This TCR came from an adult in good health. This specimen was peripheral blood, taken on day 0 of AZD1222 vaccination. CDR3 nucleotides: TGTGCCAGCAGCGGGCAGTCTGAAGCTTTCTTT. Residues: CASSGQSEAFF.